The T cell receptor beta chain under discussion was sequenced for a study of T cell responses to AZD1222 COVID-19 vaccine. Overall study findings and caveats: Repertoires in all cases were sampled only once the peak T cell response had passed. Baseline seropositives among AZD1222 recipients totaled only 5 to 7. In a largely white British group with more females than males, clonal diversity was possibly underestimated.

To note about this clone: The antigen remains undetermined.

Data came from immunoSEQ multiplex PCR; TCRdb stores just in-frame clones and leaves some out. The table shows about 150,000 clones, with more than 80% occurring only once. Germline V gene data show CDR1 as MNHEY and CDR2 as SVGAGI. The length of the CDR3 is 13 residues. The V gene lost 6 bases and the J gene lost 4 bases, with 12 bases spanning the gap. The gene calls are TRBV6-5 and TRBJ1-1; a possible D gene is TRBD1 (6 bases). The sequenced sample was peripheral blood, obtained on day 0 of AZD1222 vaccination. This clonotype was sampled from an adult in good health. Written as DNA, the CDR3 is TGTGCCAGCAGGCTAGGGGGAATCACTGAAGCTTTCTTT. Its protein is CASRLGGITEAFF.